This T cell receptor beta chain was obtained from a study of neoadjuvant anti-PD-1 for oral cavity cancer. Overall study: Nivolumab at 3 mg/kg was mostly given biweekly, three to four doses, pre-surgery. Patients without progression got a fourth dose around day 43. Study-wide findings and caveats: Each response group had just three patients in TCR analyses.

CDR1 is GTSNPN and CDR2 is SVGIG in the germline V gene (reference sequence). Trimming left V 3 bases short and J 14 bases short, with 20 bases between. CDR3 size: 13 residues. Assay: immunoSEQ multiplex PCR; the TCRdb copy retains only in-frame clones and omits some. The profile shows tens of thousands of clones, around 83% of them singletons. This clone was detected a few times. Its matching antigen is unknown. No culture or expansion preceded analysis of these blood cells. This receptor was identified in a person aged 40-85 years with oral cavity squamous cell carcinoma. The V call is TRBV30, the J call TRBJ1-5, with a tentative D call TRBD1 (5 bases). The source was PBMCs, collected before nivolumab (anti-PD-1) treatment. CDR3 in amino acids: CAWSREAQAYKHF. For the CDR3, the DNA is TGTGCCTGGAGCAGGGAGGCTCAAGCCTACAAGCATTTT.